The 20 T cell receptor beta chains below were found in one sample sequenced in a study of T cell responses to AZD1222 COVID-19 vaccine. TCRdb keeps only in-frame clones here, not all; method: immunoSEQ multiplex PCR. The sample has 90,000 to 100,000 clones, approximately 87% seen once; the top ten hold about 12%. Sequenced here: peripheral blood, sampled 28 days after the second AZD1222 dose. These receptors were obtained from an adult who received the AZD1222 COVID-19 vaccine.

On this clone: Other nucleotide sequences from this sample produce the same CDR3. The CDR3, as DNA: TGTGCCAGCAGCAACAGGGCCATGAACACTGAAGCTTTCTTT. Translating it yields CASSNRAMNTEAFF. The V call is TRBV25-1, the J call TRBJ1-1; D is perhaps TRBD1 (6 bases). V was shortened by 6 bases and J by 0 bases, with 11 bases between the two germline ends. Germline CDR1 MGHDK, CDR2 SYGVNS. This CDR3 has 14 amino acids.

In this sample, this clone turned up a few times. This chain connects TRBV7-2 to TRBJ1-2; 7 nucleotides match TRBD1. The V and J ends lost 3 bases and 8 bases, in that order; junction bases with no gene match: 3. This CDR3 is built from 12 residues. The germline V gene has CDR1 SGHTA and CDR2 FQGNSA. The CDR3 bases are TGTGCCAGCAGCTTTGACAGGGTCGGCTACACCTTC. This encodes CASSFDRVGYTF.

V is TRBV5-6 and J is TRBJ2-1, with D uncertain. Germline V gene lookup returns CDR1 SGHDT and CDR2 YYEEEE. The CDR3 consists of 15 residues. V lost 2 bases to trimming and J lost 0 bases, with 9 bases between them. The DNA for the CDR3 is TGTGCCAGCAGCTTTTACAGAAGCTCCTACAATGAGCAGTTCTTC. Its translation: CASSFYRSSYNEQFF.

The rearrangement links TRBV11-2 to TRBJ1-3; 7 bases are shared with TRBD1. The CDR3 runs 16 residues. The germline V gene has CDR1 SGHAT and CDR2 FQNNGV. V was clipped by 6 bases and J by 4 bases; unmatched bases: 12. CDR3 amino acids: CASSRTTGQGGNTIYF. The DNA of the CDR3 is TGTGCCAGCAGTCGAACGACAGGGCAAGGCGGAAACACCATATATTTT. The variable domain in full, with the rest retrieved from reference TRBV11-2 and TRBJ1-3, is EAGVAQSPRYKIIEKRQSVAFWCNPISGHATLYWYQQILGQGPKLLIQFQNNGVVDDSQLPKDRFSAERLKGVDSTLKIQPAKLEDSAVYLCASSRTTGQGGNTIYFGEGSWLTVV.

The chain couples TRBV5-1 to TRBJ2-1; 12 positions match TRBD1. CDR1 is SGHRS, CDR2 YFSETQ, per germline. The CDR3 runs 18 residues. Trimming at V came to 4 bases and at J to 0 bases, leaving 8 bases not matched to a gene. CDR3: CASSGGTGGATSYNEQFF. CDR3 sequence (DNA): TGCGCCAGCAGCGGGGGGACAGGGGGCGCGACCTCCTACAATGAGCAGTTCTTC.

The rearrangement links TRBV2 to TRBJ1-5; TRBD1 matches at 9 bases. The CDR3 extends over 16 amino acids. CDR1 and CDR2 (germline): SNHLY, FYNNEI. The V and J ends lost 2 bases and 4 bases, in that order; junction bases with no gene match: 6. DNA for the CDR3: TGTGCCAGCAGTGAATTACCGGGACAGGGAAATCAGCCCCAGCATTTT. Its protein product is CASSELPGQGNQPQHF.

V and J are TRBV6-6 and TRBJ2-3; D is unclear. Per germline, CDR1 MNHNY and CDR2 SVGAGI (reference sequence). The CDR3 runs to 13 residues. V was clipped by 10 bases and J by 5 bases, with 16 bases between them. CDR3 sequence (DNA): TGTGCCATCCTAGACCTGGCCCGAGATACGCAGTATTTT. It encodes CAILDLARDTQYF.

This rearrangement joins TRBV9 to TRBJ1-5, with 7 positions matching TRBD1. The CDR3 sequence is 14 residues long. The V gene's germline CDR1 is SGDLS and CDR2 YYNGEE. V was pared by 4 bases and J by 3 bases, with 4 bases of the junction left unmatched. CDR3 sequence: CASSQDRYNQPQHF. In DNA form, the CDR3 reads TGTGCCAGCAGCCAGGACAGGTACAATCAGCCCCAGCATTTT.

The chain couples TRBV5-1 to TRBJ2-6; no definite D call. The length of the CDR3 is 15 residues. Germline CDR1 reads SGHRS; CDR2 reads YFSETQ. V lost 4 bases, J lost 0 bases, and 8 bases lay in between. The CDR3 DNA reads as TGCGCCAGCAGCCGCTTAGTCTCTGGGGCCAACGTCCTGACTTTC. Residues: CASSRLVSGANVLTF.

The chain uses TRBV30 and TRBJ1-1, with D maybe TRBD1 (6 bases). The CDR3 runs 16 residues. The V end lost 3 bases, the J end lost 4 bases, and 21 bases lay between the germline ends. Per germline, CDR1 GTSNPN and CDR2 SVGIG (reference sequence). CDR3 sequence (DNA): TGTGCCTGGAGCGGGGGGCGCGGAACGGGAGGCACTGAAGCTTTCTTT. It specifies CAWSGGRGTGGTEAFF.

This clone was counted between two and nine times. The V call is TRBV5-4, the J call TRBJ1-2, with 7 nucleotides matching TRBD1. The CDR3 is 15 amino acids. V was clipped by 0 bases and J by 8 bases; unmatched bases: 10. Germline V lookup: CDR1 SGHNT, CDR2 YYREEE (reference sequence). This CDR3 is CASSLAGTARRGYTF. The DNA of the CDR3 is TGTGCCAGCAGCTTGGCGGGGACAGCTCGGAGGGGCTACACCTTC.

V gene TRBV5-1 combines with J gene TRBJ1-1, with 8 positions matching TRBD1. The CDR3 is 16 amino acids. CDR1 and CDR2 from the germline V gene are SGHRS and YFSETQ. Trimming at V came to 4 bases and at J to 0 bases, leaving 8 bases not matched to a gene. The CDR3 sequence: CASSGGTGDLNTEAFF. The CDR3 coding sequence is TGCGCCAGCAGCGGAGGGACAGGCGATTTGAACACTGAAGCTTTCTTT.

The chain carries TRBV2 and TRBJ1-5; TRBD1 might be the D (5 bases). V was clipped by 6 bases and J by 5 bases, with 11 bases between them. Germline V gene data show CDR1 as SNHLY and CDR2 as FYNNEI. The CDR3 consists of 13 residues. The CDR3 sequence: CASSGDLYQPQHF. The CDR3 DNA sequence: TGTGCCAGCAGCGGGGACCTCTATCAGCCCCAGCATTTT.

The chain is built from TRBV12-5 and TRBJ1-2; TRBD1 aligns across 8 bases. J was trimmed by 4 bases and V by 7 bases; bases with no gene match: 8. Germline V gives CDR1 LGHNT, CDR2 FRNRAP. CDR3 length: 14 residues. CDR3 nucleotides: TGTGCTAGTGCTCAGGGGGCGCGAACCTATGGCTACACCTTC. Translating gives CASAQGARTYGYTF.

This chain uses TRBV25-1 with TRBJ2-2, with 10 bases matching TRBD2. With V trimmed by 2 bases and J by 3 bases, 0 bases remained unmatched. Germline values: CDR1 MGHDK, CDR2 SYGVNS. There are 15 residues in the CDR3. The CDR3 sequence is CASSEGTSDTGELFF. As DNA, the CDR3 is TGTGCCAGCAGTGAAGGGACTAGCGACACCGGGGAGCTGTTTTTT.

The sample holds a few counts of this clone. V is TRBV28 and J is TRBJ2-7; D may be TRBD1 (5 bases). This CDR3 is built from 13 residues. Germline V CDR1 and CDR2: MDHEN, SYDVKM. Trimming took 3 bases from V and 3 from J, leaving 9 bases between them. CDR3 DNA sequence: TGTGCCAGCAGTTTCCCACAGGACTACGAGCAGTACTTC. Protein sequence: CASSFPQDYEQYF.

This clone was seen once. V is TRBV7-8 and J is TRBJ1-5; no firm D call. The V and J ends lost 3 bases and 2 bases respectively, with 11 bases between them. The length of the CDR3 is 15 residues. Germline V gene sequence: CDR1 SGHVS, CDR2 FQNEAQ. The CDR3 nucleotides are TGTGCCAGCAGCTTCCGAGGGCTTGGCAATCAGCCCCAGCATTTT. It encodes CASSFRGLGNQPQHF.

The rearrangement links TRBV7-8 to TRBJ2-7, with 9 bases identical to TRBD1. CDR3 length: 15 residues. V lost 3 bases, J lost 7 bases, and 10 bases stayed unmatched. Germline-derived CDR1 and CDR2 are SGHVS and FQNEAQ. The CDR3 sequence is CASSFLTGGTEEQYF. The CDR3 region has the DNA TGTGCCAGCAGCTTCCTGACAGGGGGGACGGAAGAGCAGTACTTC.

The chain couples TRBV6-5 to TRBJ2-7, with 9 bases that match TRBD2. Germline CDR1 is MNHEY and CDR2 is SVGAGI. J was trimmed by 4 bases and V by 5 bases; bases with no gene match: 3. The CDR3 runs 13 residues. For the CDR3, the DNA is TGTGCCAGCAGTCCTAGCGGGGTGTACGAGCAGTACTTC. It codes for CASSPSGVYEQYF.

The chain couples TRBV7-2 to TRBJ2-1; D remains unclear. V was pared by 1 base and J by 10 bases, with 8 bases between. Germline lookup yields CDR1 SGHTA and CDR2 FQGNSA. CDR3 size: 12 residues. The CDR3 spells CASSLGPSEQFF. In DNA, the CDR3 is TGTGCCAGCAGCTTAGGCCCCTCGGAGCAGTTCTTC. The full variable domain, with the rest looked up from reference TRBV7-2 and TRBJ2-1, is GAGVSQSPSNKVTEKGKDVELRCDPISGHTALYWYRQSLGQGLEFLIYFQGNSAPDKSGLPSDRFSAERTGGSVSTLTIQRTQQEDSAVYLCASSLGPSEQFFGPGTRLTVL.